This T cell receptor (beta chain) was retrieved from a study of blood T cells in healthy people across ages (dated by TCRdb to the mid-2010s). Study-wide context: In model experiments, template switching captured roughly one uniquely barcoded TCR beta cDNA molecule for every two T cells. The donors were divided into four age groups: young (average approximately 17 years), middle-aged (over 35), aged (about 60) and long-lived (about 80). Age-related changes in TCR beta repertoire diversity were measured in the study by deep sequencing normalized with unique cDNA molecular identifiers. To avoid experimental bias, donors of different ages were spread randomly across the sequencing lanes. The study analyzed two additional independent replicas of 1 million unique cDNA reads from the same blood draw for two donors, one aged 18 to 29 and one aged 80 or older.

With regard to this clonotype: Its binding antigen is unknown. There are no base qualities to consult, and no much larger clone falls within one base.

Libraries were made using 5' RACE. Sequenced using an Illumina HiSeq 2500. A second PCR of roughly 7 to 11 cycles was performed with a sample-barcoded 5' primer and a J-beta primer mix. Each TCR beta cDNA molecule received a unique molecular identifier from a template-switch 5' adaptor carrying 12 random nucleotides. At least 3 million CDR3-containing paired-end reads were obtained from each sample. All of the RNA was converted into first-strand cDNA using the Mint cDNA synthesis kit, with a TRBC-specific oligonucleotide serving as the primer. Following uracil-DNA glycosylase treatment, a first 18-cycle PCR with universal primers M1SS and BC2_uni_R was performed on all cDNA. Per the source publication's procedure: For normalization, 1 million high-quality reads, each with a distinct molecular identifier, were randomly selected from each sample. Instead of being binned into consensus sequences, reads that shared molecular identifiers were thrown out. MiTCR, set to a Q25 quality threshold and the strictest error-elimination algorithm, was used for CDR3 identification, clonotype clustering and error correction. A nonparametric unseen species model with Euler transformation was used to estimate a lower bound on total TCR beta diversity. The public sequencing data were trimmed at Q25 with fastp and processed into clonotypes with MiXCR by TCRdb, which kept only in-frame beta chains. Every distinct CDR3 protein forms one entry, paired with its most common genes and DNA. In this record, the V and J calls reflect TCRdb's handling and not the investigators' own analysis. This sample gives around 800,000 distinct CDR3 sequences in total; approximately 59% of them show up just once. Roughly 25% of the sample comes from the top ten.

General findings and caveats noted by the study authors: Compared with the aged group, the long-lived group had more naive CD4+ T cells, fewer expanded clones and increased TCR diversity, a pattern suggesting age selection. Estimates of total diversity based on one million sequenced T cells were regarded as lower bounds and as underestimates. Conclusive comparison of naive and antigen-experienced compartments was prevented by the profiling of bulk unsorted PBMCs. As age increased, observed TCR beta diversity per million T cells dropped in a roughly linear way, and a significant reduction was already evident by age 40. Because the CMV infection status of the donors was unknown, age-related changes in expanded clonotypes may potentially have been confounded. The percentage of naive T cells measured by flow cytometry correlated strongly with observed TCR beta diversity.

The 35 to 40 donors, aged about 6 to 100 years, were systemically healthy Caucasian individuals from Russia. Approximately 11 milliliters of peripheral blood were drawn from each donor into EDTA-treated Vacutainer tubes. Ficoll-Paque density-gradient centrifugation was used to isolate PBMCs, with at least 7 million per sample. Total RNA was extracted from PBMCs with Trizol reagent, with at least 5.5 micrograms obtained per sample. For every donor, flow cytometry on a PBMC aliquot measured the percentage of naive CD45RAhigh/CD27high T cells. V gives up 6 bases and J gives up 4 bases, and the segment between their germline ends measures 22 bases. Looking up the germline V gene yields CDR1 SQVTM and CDR2 ANQGSEA. Taken from cysteine to phenylalanine, the CDR3 has 16 residues. Only the CDR3 portion is preserved as DNA: 48 bases, with reading frame beginning at the first base.

The TCR was taken from a young man in good health. The sequence is built from TRBV29-1 and TRBJ2-1; TRBD2 is a weak D gene call, 6 bases matching. Sequenced material: blood. The CDR3 region: CSVRGEGGPRYNEQFF. The nucleotide sequence is given as TGCAGCGTCCGAGGCGAGGGAGGCCCCAGGTACAATGAGCAGTTCTTC.